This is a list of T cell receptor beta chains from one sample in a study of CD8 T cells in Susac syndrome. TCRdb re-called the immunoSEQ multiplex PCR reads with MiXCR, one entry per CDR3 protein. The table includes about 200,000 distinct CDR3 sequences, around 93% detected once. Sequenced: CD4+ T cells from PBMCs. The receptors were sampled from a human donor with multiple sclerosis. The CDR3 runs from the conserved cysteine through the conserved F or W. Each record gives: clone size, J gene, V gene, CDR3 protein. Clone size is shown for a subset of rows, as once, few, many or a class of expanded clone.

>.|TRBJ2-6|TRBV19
CASSIDHSGANVLTF
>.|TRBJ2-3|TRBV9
CASSVDHTDTQYF
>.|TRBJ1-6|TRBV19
CASSMAREGSPLHF
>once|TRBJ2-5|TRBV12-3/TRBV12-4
CASRGTQSWETQYF
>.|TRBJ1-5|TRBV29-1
CSARQGDSNQPQHF
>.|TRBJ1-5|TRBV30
CAWSQGSNQPQHF
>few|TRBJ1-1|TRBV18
CASSPAGDTEAFF
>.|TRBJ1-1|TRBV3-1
CASRPTGGPEAFF
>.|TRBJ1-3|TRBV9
CASSVEGTINTIYF
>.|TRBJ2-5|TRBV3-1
CASGGSPKETQYF
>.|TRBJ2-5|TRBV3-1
CASSPLGAGGPVQTQYF
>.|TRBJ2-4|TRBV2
CASSPRRQLAKNIQYF
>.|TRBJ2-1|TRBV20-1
CSARAMGTALGFF
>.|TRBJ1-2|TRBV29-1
CSVTNQGADGYTF
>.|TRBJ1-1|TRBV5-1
CASSLFPLGAFF
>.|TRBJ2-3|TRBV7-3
CASSSGTSGGTQYF
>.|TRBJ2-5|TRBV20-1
CSATGGGETQYF
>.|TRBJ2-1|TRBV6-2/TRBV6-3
CASSTAGGSHNEQFF
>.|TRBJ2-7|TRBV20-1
CSARGPLGMFSYEQYF
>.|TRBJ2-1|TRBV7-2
CASSSLYEQFF
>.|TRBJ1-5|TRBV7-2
CASSWTGAQPQHF
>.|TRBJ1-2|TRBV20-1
CSAGGRTNYGYTF
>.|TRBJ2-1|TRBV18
CASSPNLSSNEQFF
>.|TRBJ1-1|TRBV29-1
CSSLTGGHTEAFF
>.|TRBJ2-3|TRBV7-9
CASSLDTTSTDTQYF
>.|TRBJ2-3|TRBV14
CASSRQARTDTQYF
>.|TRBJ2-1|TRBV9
CASSRSFGGVYNEQFF
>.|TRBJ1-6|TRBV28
CASSGNSPPLHF
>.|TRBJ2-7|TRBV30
CAWSVGVGRYF
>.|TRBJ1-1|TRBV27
CASSLLGQAEAFF
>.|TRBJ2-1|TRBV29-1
CSVSFVGTSSYNEQFF
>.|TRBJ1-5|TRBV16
CASSQVRGYQPQHF
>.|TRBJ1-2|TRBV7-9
CASRLGAYGYTF
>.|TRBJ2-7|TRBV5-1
CASRTSGGAFEQYF
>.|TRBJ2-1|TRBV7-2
CASSLAGANEQFF
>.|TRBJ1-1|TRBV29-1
CSVSNRGNTEAFF